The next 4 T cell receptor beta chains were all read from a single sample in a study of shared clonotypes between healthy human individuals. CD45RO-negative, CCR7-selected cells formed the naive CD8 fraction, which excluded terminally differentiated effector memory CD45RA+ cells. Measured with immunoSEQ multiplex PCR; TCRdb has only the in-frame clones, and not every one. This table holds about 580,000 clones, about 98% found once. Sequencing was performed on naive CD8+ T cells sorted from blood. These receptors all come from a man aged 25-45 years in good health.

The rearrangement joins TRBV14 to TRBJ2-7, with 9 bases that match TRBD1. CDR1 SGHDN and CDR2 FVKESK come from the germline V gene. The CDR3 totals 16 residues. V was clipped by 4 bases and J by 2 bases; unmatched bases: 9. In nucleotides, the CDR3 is TGTGCCAGCAGCCGCAGACCGGGACAGGGCGCCTACGAGCAGTACTTC. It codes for CASSRRPGQGAYEQYF. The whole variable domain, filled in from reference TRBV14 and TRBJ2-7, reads EAGVTQFPSHSVIEKGQTVTLRCDPISGHDNLYWYRRVMGKEIKFLLHFVKESKQDESGMPNNRFLAERTGGTYSTLKVQPAELEDSGVYFCASSRRPGQGAYEQYFGPGTRLTVT.

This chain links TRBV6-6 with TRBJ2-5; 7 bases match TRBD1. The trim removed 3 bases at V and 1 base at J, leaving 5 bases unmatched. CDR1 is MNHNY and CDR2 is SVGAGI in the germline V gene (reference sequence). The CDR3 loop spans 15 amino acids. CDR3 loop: CASSYGRDSQETQYF. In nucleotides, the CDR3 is TGTGCCAGCAGTTATGGCAGGGACAGCCAAGAGACCCAGTACTTC.

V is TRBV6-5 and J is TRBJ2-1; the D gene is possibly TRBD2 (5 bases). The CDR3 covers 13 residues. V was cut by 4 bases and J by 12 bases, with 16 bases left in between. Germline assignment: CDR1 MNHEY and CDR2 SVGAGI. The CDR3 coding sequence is TGTGCCAGCAGTTCCCCTGGAGGTGTGCTGCAGTTCTTC. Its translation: CASSSPGGVLQFF.

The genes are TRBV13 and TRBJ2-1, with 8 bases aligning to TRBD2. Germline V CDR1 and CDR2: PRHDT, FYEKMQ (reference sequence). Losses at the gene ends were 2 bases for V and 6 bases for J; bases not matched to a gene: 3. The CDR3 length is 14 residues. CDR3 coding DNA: TGTGCCAGCAGCTTATTCCTAGCGGGCAATGAGCAGTTCTTC. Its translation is CASSLFLAGNEQFF.